Below, 2 T cell receptor beta chains from the same sample are listed, as sequenced in a study of tumor and adjacent non-tumor tissue in lung cancer. This sample's RNA came from whole unsorted tissue. TCRbeta libraries were built with three rounds of nested PCR, modified from ARM-PCR. TCRdb independently ran MiXCR on the multiplex PCR reads; one entry per CDR3 protein. The repertoire holds 95,000 to 150,000 distinct CDR3 sequences, roughly 64% seen once, with 9.5% to 15% in the top ten. The material sequenced was lung tumor tissue. Receptor source: a man aged 30 to 45 with non-small cell lung cancer.

This clonotype was detected only a few times. The gene calls are TRBV6-6 and TRBJ2-5; 15 bases are a match to TRBD2. V lost 4 bases to trimming and J lost 7 bases; unmatched junction nucleotides: 7. Per germline, CDR1 MNHNY and CDR2 SVGAGI (reference sequence). This CDR3 comprises 16 residues. The CDR3 region has the DNA TGTGCCAGCAGTTCCGGACTAGCGGGGGGGTCAGTGACCCAGTACTTC. It translates to CASSSGLAGGSVTQYF.

Comments on this clonotype: No conserved phenylalanine or tryptophan is present at the end of the CDR3, so a read error is the likely explanation. The rearrangement uses TRBV4-3 and TRBJ2-1; 12 bases fit TRBD1. The CDR3 totals 16 residues. The germline gives CDR1 LGHNA, CDR2 YSLEER. The CDR3 reads CASSQDYGTGGNGQFL. The CDR3 nucleotides are TGCGCCAGCAGCCAAGATTATGGGACAGGGGGCAATGGGCAGTTCTTA.